The 19 T cell receptor beta chains below all came from one sample that was sequenced in a study of CD8+CD57+ T cells in acquired aplastic anemia. TCR beta VDJ and CDR3 profiles were obtained from a genomic DNA template. One entry per CDR3 protein results from TCRdb running MiXCR on the reads. The sample yields approximately 470,000 distinct CDR3 sequences, over 25% seen once. Patients who underwent sequencing had shown CD8+CD57+ cell expansion by flow cytometry. The sample was sorted CD4+, CD8+, or CD8+CD57+ T cells (not recorded which) from PBMCs. These receptor sequences come from a human donor with aplastic anemia.

The chain has TRBV2 and TRBJ1-5, with a weak D call TRBD1 (6 bases). CDR1 and CDR2 (germline): SNHLY, FYNNEI. The CDR3 runs to 14 residues. The ends were cut back, 6 bases at V and 4 bases at J, with 13 bases in the middle. The CDR3 bases are TGTGCCAGCAGACAGGGATCACCAAATCAGCCCCAGCATTTT. This gives the protein CASRQGSPNQPQHF.

This clonotype came up many times. V and J are TRBV20-1 and TRBJ1-1, with D uncertain. The CDR3 is 9 amino acids. V was cut by 8 bases and J by 11 bases, with 12 bases left in between. Germline CDR1 reads DFQATT; CDR2 reads SNEGSKA (reference sequence). The DNA for the CDR3 is TGCAGTCCAAGGACCGACGCTTTCTTT. As protein: CSPRTDAFF.

The CDR3 spells CASSLGPSAYTQYF. Here the CDR3 DNA reads TGTGCCAGCAGTTTAGGCCCTAGTGCATATACGCAGTATTTT. J is TRBJ2-3 and V is TRBV27, with D unresolved. V was shortened by 2 bases and J by 7 bases, with 13 bases between the two germline ends. The CDR3 sequence is 14 residues long. The germline V gene has CDR1 MNHEY and CDR2 SMNVEV (reference sequence).

This clonotype was observed a handful of times. V and J are TRBV5-1 and TRBJ2-5, with D possibly matching TRBD2 (5 bases). Germline V gene sequence: CDR1 SGHRS, CDR2 YFSETQ. V lost 5 bases to trimming and J lost 3 bases, with 8 bases between them. The length of the CDR3 is 12 residues. CDR3 sequence: CASRVGEETQYF. The CDR3 DNA sequence: TGCGCCAGCAGGGTGGGAGAAGAGACCCAGTACTTC.

J is TRBJ2-2 and V is TRBV11-1, with 8 positions matching TRBD2. Germline CDR1 reads SGHAT; CDR2 reads FQDESV (reference sequence). With 5 bases clipped from V and 0 bases from J, the junction kept 14 bases outside the gene matches. The length of the CDR3 is 19 residues. The CDR3 nucleotides are TGTGCCAGCAGCCCTACCGGTAGCGGGATTTTCCCGAACACCGGGGAGCTGTTTTTT. As protein: CASSPTGSGIFPNTGELFF.

To note about this clonotype: A junction end diverges from the germline sequence, so it may reflect a read error. This sequence joins TRBV6-2 or TRBV6-3 and TRBJ1-1, with D maybe TRBD1 (5 bases). The CDR3 runs to 13 residues. The V gene's germline CDR1 is MNHEY and CDR2 SVGEGT. CDR3 amino acids: CASSKTAQVEASF. As DNA, the CDR3 is TGTGCCAGCAGCAAAACCGCACAGGTTGAAGCTTCCTTT.

Notes on this clonotype: Likely a read error: the CDR3 ends without its conserved phenylalanine or tryptophan. The limits of the CDR3 on the DNA are not certain, so only TCRdb's listed CDR3 is given. The rearrangement links TRBV10-3 to TRBJ1-1. CDR1 ENHRY and CDR2 SYGVKD come from the germline V gene. Ends included, the CDR3 has 9 residues. The CDR3 protein is CAMTDGAFS.

The chain combines TRBV9 with TRBJ1-2, with 12 bases lining up with TRBD1. With 4 bases clipped from V and 8 bases from J, the junction kept 9 bases outside the gene matches. This CDR3 comprises 15 residues. CDR1 SGDLS and CDR2 YYNGEE come from the germline V gene. Here the CDR3 reads CASSSRDRGLKGYTF. The DNA for the CDR3 is TGTGCCAGCAGCTCCCGGGACAGGGGGCTAAAGGGCTACACCTTC.

The chain carries TRBV28 and TRBJ1-5; 8 nucleotides line up with TRBD1. From germline, CDR1 is MDHEN and CDR2 SYDVKM. The V segment lost 5 bases and the J segment 4 bases; nucleotides outside the gene matches: 1. The CDR3 covers 13 residues. Here the CDR3 reads CASSTGGNQPQHF. DNA for the CDR3: TGTGCCAGCAGTACAGGGGGAAATCAGCCCCAGCATTTT.

With regard to this clonotype: A much larger clone differs from this one at a single base, so this may be a read error. The chain is built from TRBV20-1 and TRBJ2-7; 7 nucleotides line up with TRBD1. Germline V gene sequence: CDR1 DFQATT, CDR2 SNEGSKA (reference sequence). This CDR3 spans 12 amino acids. DNA of the CDR3: TGCAATGCCGACGACAGGGCCCACGAGCAGTACTTC. It encodes CNADDRAHEQYF.

This sequence joins TRBV30 and TRBJ1-1, with 7 bases identical to TRBD1. Germline CDR1 reads GTSNPN; CDR2 reads SVGIG (reference sequence). Trimming at V came to 3 bases and at J to 10 bases, leaving 8 bases not matched to a gene. This CDR3 is 12 amino acids long. The CDR3 protein is CAWRLQGFGAFF. In DNA, the CDR3 is TGTGCCTGGAGGTTACAGGGGTTCGGAGCTTTCTTT.

As for this clonotype: Since the CDR3 does not end with the conserved phenylalanine or tryptophan, this likely comes from a read error. The chain links TRBV11-1 to TRBJ2-7; D might be TRBD1 (7 bases). The CDR3 is 18 amino acids. CDR1 is SGHAT, CDR2 FQDESV, per germline (reference sequence). The CDR3 reads CSSSLAEHRGSNSYEQYS. In DNA, the CDR3 is TGTTCCAGCAGCTTAGCGGAGCACAGGGGTTCCAACTCCTACGAGCAGTACTCC.

This clonotype came up a few times. This rearrangement joins TRBV12-3 or TRBV12-4 to TRBJ2-7; 10 bases map to TRBD2. The length of the CDR3 is 14 residues. Trimming cost V 6 bases and J 4 bases; bases outside gene matches: 6. CDR3 in amino acids: CASSFASGSYEQYF. DNA of the CDR3: TGTGCCAGCAGCTTTGCTAGCGGGAGTTACGAGCAGTACTTC.

The chain uses TRBV19 and TRBJ2-7; D might be TRBD1 or TRBD2, each matching 5 bases. Between the trimmed V and J ends, which lost 7 bases and 5 bases, there was a span of 24 bases. CDR1 is LNHDA, CDR2 SQIVND, per germline (reference sequence). The CDR3 covers 16 residues. This CDR3 is CASTSPSGTAMNEQYF. The CDR3, as DNA: TGTGCCAGTACCAGTCCCTCGGGGACCGCGATGAACGAGCAGTACTTC.

Notes on this clonotype: A much larger clone differs from this one at a single base, so this may be a read error. V and J are TRBV5-1 and TRBJ2-7; 9 bases line up with TRBD2. Germline CDR1 is SGHRS and CDR2 is YFSETQ. This CDR3 spans 16 amino acids. Trimming cost V 1 base and J 7 bases; bases outside gene matches: 12. The CDR3 bases are TGCGCCAGCAGCTTGAGTGTGGCGGGAGGGGCATTGGAGCAGTACTTC. Its protein is CASSLSVAGGALEQYF.

This clonotype was counted many times. The chain joins TRBV20-1 to TRBJ1-6; possibly TRBD1 for D (5 bases). Germline-derived CDR1 and CDR2 are DFQATT and SNEGSKA (reference sequence). V lost 0 bases and J 9 bases, leaving 9 bases between the germline ends. The CDR3 is 13 residues long. The CDR3 region is CSARDNGGSPLHF. The CDR3 nucleotides are TGCAGTGCTAGAGATAACGGGGGTTCACCCCTCCACTTT.

This clonotype has a count of ten or more. The chain combines TRBV7-2 with TRBJ1-2; D may be TRBD1 (6 bases). Trimming removed 6 bases from V and 4 bases from J, with 15 bases in between. The length of the CDR3 is 14 residues. The germline V gene has CDR1 SGHTA and CDR2 FQGNSA. CDR3 loop: CASSNVGGVYGYTF. The CDR3 DNA sequence: TGTGCCAGCAGTAACGTTGGGGGCGTCTATGGCTACACCTTC.

This chain uses TRBV10-3 with TRBJ2-3, with a weak D call TRBD2 (6 bases). Trimming cost V 4 bases and J 6 bases, with 14 bases left between them. Germline CDR1 ENHRY, CDR2 SYGVKD. There are 14 residues in the CDR3. The CDR3, as DNA: TGTGCCATCAGTGGAGCGGGTCCCACGGATACGCAGTATTTT. Translating gives CAISGAGPTDTQYF.

The chain couples TRBV7-9 to TRBJ1-1; possibly TRBD1 for D (5 bases). Trimming took 7 bases from V and 12 from J, leaving 21 bases between them. Germline V gene lookup returns CDR1 SEHNR and CDR2 FQNEAQ (reference sequence). This CDR3 comprises 13 residues. The CDR3 spells CASTLEVVTETFF. CDR3 coding DNA: TGTGCCAGCACCCTAGAGGTTGTGACAGAAACTTTCTTT.